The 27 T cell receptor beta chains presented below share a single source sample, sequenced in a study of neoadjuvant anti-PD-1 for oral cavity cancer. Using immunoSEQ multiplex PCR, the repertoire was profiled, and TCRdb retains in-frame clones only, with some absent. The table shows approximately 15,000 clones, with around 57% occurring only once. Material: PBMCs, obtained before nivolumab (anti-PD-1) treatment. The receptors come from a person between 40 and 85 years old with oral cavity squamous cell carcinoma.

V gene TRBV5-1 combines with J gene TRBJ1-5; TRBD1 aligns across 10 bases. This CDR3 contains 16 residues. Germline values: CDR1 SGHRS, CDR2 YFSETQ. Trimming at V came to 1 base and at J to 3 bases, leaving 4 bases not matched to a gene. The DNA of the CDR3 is TGCGCCAGCAGCTTGAGGGACAGGGGAGTCAATCAGCCCCAGCATTTT. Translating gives CASSLRDRGVNQPQHF.

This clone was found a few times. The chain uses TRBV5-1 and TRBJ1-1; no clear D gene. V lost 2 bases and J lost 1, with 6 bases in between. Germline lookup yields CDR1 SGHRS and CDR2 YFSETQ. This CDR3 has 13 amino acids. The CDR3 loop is CASSLLRNTEAFF. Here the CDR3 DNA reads TGCGCCAGCAGCTTATTACGGAACACTGAAGCTTTCTTT.

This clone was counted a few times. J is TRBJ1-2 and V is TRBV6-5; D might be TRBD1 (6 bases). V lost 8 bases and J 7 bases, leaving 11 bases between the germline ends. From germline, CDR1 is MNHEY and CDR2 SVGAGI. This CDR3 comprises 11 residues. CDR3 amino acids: CASQGGAGYTF. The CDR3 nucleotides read TGTGCCAGCCAAGGGGGGGCTGGCTACACCTTC.

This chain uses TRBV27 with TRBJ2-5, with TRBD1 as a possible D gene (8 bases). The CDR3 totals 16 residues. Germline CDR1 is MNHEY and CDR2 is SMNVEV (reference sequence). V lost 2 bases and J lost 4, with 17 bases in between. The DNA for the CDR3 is TGTGCCAGCAGTTTAACCGTAAACAGGGGGGGAGAGACCCAGTACTTC. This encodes CASSLTVNRGGETQYF.

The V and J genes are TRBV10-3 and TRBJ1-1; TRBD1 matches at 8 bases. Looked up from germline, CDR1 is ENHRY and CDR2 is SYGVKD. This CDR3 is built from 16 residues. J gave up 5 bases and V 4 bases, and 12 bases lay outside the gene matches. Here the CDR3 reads CAISVFDRGPGTEAFF. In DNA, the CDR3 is TGTGCCATCAGTGTATTTGACAGGGGCCCGGGTACTGAAGCTTTCTTT.

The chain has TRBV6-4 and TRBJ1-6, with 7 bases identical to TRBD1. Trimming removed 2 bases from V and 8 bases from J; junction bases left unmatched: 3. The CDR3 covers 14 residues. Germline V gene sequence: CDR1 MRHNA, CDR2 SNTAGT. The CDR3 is CASSDGTADSPLHF. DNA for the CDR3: TGTGCCAGCAGTGACGGGACAGCCGATTCACCCCTCCACTTT.

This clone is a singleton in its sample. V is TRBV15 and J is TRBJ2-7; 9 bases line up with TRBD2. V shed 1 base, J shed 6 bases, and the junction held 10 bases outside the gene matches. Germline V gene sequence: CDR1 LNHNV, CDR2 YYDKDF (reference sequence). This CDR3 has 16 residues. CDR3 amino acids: CATSRGIAGVGGEQYF. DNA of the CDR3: TGTGCCACCAGCAGAGGTATAGCGGGAGTCGGGGGCGAGCAGTACTTC.

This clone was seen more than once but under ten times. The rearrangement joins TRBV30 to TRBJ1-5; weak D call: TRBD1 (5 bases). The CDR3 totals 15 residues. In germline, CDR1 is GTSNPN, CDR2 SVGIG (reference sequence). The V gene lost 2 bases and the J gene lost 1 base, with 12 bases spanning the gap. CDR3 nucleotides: TGTGCCTGGAGTTACGGGCAGGGAAGCAATCAGCCCCAGCATTTT. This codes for CAWSYGQGSNQPQHF.

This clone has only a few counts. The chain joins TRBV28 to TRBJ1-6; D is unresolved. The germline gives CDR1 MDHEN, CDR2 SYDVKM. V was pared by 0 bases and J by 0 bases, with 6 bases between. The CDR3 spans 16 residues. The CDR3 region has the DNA TGTGCCAGCAGTTTATGGGGGAGCTCCTATAATTCACCCCTCCACTTT. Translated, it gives CASSLWGSSYNSPLHF.

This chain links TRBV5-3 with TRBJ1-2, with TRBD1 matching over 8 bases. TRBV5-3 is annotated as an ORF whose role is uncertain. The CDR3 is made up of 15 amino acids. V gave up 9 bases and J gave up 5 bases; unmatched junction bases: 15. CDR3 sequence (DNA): TGTGCCATCCTAGGGGGCGGACAGGGCAAATATGGCTACACCTTC. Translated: CAILGGGQGKYGYTF.

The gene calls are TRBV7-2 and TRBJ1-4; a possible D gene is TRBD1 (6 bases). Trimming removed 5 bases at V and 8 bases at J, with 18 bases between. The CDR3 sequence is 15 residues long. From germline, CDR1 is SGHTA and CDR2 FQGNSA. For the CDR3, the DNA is TGTGCCAGCAGCCCCACCTTCAACAGGGACGAAAAACTGTTTTTT. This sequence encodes CASSPTFNRDEKLFF.

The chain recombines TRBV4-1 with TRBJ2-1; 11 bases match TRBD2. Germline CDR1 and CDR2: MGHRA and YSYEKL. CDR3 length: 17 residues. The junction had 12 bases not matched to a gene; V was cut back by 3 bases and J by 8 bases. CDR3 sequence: CASSHSGRALGSDEQFF. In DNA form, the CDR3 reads TGCGCCAGCAGCCATAGCGGGAGGGCCCTAGGTAGTGATGAGCAGTTCTTC.

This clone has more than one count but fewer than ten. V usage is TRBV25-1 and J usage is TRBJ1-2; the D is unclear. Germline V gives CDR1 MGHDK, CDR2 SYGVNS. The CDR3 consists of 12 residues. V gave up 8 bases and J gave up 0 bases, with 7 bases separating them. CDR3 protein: CASHHTNYGYTF. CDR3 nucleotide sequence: TGTGCCAGCCACCACACTAACTATGGCTACACCTTC.

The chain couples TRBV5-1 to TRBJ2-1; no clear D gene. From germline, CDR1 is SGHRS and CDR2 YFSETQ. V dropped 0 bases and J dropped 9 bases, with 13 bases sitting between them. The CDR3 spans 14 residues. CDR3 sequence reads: CASSLESPSGEQFF. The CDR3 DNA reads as TGCGCCAGCAGCTTGGAATCACCATCGGGTGAGCAGTTCTTC.

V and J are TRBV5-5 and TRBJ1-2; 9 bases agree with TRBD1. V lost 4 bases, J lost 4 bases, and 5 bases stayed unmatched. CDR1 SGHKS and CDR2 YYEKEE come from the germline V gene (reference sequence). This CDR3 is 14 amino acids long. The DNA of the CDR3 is TGTGCCAGCAGCACCGGGACAGGGACCTATGGCTACACCTTC. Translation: CASSTGTGTYGYTF.

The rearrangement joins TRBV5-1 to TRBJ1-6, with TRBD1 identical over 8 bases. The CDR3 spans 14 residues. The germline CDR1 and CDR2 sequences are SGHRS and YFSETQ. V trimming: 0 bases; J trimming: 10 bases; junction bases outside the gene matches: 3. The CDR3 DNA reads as TGCGCCAGCAGCTTGGGTGACAGGGGATCACCCCTCCACTTT. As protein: CASSLGDRGSPLHF.

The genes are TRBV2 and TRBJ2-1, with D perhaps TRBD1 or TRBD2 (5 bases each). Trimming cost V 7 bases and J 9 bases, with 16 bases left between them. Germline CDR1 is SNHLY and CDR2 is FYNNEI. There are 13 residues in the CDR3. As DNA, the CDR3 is TGTGCCAGCAATCGGGACGGTGGCGCTGAGCAGTTCTTC. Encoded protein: CASNRDGGAEQFF.

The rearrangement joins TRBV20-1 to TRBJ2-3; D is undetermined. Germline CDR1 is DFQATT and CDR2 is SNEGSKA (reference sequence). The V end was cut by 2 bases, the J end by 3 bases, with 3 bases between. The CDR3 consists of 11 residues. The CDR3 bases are TGCAGTGCTAGATTGACAGATACGCAGTATTTT. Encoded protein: CSARLTDTQYF.

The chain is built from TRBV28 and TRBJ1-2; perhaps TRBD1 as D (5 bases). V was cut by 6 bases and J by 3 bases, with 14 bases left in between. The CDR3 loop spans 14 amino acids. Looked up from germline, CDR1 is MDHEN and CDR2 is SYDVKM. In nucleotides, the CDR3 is TGTGCCAGCAGCGGGACGCCGAACCACTATGGCTACACCTTC. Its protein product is CASSGTPNHYGYTF.

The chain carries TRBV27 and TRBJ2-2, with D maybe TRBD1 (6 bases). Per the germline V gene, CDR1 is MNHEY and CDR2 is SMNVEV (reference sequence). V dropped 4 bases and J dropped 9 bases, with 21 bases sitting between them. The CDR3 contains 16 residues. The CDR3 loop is CASSSSAGTLNRELFF. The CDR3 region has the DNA TGTGCCAGCAGTTCCTCCGCCGGGACATTGAACCGGGAGCTGTTTTTT.

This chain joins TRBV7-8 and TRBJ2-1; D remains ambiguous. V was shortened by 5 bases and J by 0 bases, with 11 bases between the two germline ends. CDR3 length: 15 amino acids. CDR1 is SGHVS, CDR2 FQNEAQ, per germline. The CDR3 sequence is CASSPRRSSYNEQFF. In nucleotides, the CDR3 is TGTGCCAGCAGCCCGCGGCGGAGCTCCTACAATGAGCAGTTCTTC.

The CDR3 here is CASSQDKDGSNGNTIYF. The CDR3 DNA follows: TGCGCCAGCAGCCAAGATAAGGACGGCTCGAATGGAAACACCATATATTTT. The V and J genes are TRBV4-1 and TRBJ1-3; D is unclear. CDR3 length equals 17 residues. With 0 bases removed from V and 3 bases from J, the gap between germline ends came to 15 bases. Germline V gives CDR1 MGHRA, CDR2 YSYEKL.

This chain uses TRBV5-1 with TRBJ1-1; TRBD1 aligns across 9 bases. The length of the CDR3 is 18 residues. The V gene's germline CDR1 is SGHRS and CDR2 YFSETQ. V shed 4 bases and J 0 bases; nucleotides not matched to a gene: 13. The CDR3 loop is CASSLNLIRDRVNTEAFF. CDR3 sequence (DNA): TGCGCCAGCAGCCTTAACTTAATCCGGGACAGGGTGAACACTGAAGCTTTCTTT. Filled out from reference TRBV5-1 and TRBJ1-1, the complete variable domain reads KAGVTQTPRYLIKTRGQQVTLSCSPISGHRSVSWYQQTPGQGLQFLFEYFSETQRNKGNFPGRFSGRQFSNSRSEMNVSTLELGDSALYLCASSLNLIRDRVNTEAFFGQGTRLTVV.

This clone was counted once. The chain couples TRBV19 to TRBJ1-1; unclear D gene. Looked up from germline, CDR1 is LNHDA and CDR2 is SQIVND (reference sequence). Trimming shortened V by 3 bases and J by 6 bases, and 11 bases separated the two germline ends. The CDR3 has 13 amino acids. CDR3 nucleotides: TGTGCCAGTAGTATCGACGGGAGGGCTGAAGCTTTCTTT. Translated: CASSIDGRAEAFF.

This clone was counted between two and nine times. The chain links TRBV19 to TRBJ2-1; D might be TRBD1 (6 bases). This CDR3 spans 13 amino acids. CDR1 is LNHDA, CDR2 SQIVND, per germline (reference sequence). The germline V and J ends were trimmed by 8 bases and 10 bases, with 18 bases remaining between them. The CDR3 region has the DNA TGTGCCAGTGGAATGTTACAGGGCCAGGAGCAGTTCTTC. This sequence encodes CASGMLQGQEQFF.

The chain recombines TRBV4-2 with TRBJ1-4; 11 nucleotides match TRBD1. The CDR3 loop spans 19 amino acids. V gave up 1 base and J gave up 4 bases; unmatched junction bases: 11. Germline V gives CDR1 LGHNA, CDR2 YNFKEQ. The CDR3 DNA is TGTGCCAGCAGCCAAGGTGGACAGGGGGCCGTAGATTTTAATGAAAAACTGTTTTTT. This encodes CASSQGGQGAVDFNEKLFF.

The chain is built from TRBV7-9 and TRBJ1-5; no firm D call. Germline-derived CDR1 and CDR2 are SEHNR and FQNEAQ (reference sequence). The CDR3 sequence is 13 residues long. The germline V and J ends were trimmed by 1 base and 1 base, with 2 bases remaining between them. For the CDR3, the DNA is TGTGCCAGCAGCTTAGAAAGCAATCAGCCCCAGCATTTT. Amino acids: CASSLESNQPQHF.